This record looks at one T cell receptor (beta chain) sequence and its context. It has no known antigen specificity. The record has no base qualities; no much larger clone is one base away. The entry originates in a study of cytomegalovirus exposure and HLA in healthy donors (dated by TCRdb to the late 2010s). Study-level background: According to an earlier analysis of a few hundred of the donors, roughly 180 million T cells yielded roughly 100 million unique TCR beta sequences and about 280 Gb of sequence data. Every discovery cohort repertoire had been produced on one sequencing platform. Besides the first cohort of about 730 subjects, a separate validation cohort made up of 120 different subjects was used. The study aimed to test whether cataloging public T cell receptors could reveal signatures of past pathogen exposure. A later genetic analysis took genome-wide SNP genotypes for 398 of the 666 donors and used that subset as a discovery cohort. The T cell repertoires of around 730 subjects were profiled by immunosequencing and related to cytomegalovirus serostatus. About 280 gigabases of sequencing data and approximately 93 million unique TCR sequences were included in an early release covering 550 to 800 HLA-typed donors. Among roughly 400 genotyped donors of the cohort, an average of about 240,000 unique TCR beta nucleotide sequences were sequenced per donor, roughly 20% of them non-productive. Rather than using new phenotypic data, the later analysis identified candidate immune exposures from TCR beta sequences and from how often those sequences occurred across donors. To study patterns of TCR occurrence, a later analysis re-analyzed previously published TCR beta repertoires from 600 to 750 donors and added high-resolution HLA genotyping. The genetic ancestry cluster associated with self-reported Caucasian donors included roughly 84% of the 398 genotyped donors. Roughly five DR-DQ haplotypes were treated as single units for association and clustering because of strong linkage in the cohort. The number of donors typed differed by locus, with about 629-630 for A, B, C, DRB1 and DQB1, roughly 550 for DQA1, 600 to 610 for DPA1, and some 440 for DPB1. An earlier analysis of fewer than 700 of the donors applied high-throughput TCR beta sequencing to assess whether each TCR beta V gene segment acted as functional or pseudogenic. Both class I and class II loci were covered by HLA typing, at four-digit resolution. To predict cytomegalovirus infection status, the study combined high-throughput TCR immunosequencing, statistical association of individual TCRs with disease status, and machine learning. Donor age, sex, ethnicity and CMV serostatus were collected together with the repertoire data.

The cohort was made up of approximately 700 healthy bone marrow donors. All cohort members were sampled while nominally healthy, although unrecorded immune exposures were likely present. The donor was CMV seronegative and belonged to the group of several hundred seronegative cohort members. Each donor provided a peripheral blood sample, and peripheral blood mononuclear cells were used for TCR beta sequencing. The Qiagen DNeasy Blood Extraction Kit was used to extract genomic DNA from the blood cell samples. Trimming removed 4 bases from V and 0 bases from J, leaving 8 bases between the germline ends. CDR1 and CDR2, looked up from the germline V gene (reference sequence), are LNHDA and SQIVND. The CDR3 has 14 amino acids, counting the end cysteine and phenylalanine. CDR3 DNA is the only sequence kept; it has 42 bases, read in frame from the first base. Broader findings and caveats from the paper: The only immune exposure information available for the cohort was CMV serostatus. The classifier was reported to diagnose cytomegalovirus status with high specificity and sensitivity in both the original and validation cohorts. A cluster of highly shared sequence variants was judged likely to be a technical artifact of the sequencing pipeline. Some IMGT-functional V segments, including TRBV6-2 and TRBV6-3, could not be distinguished by the 87-base-pair reads and were therefore excluded. Compared with equally common non-associated chains, HLA-associated TCR beta chains in a later analysis were more clonally expanded and had lower generation probabilities. It was suggested by the authors that the approach could potentially be generalized to other disease states and immunological phenotypes. The cohort was sequenced for TCR beta chains only, and without alpha or paired-chain data the features that could be detected were limited. A total of 150 or so TCR beta chains were listed by the study as associated with cytomegalovirus. In a later genetic analysis, a missense DCLRE1C variant was associated with V-gene and J-gene trimming of TCR beta chains, and the association was replicated in an independent cohort. A further reported finding was that TCR beta sequences accurately predicted the HLA-A and HLA-B alleles for most subjects in the first cohort. Three of the identified cytomegalovirus-associated TCR beta chains were confirmed in vitro to be specific for cytomegalovirus antigens. HLA typing was unavailable for some donors at each locus, so association tests used only the typed subset. Assigning TCR associations to individual alleles was difficult when HLA alleles, especially DR and DQ, strongly co-occurred. In a later analysis, most CMV-associated TCR beta chains were found to appear HLA-restricted, with HLA associations seemingly driven largely by CMV exposure. In a later genetic analysis, fewer N-insertions in productive TCRs were reported among donors in an Asian-associated ancestry cluster than the roughly 640-donor mean. Across donors, most TCR sequences were observed very rarely, whereas some public TCRs were present in many individuals. Because counts were too low, seventeen rarely observed V segments, including chromosome 9 orphons, were excluded from the earlier analysis of fewer than 650 of the donors. An earlier analysis of roughly 570 of the donors showed that most TCR beta V segments appeared in productive rearrangements either about 87% or about 30% of the time, which broadly matched IMGT annotations. A later analysis associated 16,951 TCR beta sequences with specific HLA alleles at a false discovery rate of 0.05. A later analysis found that TCR association rates varied across HLA loci, with DRB1 alleles showing the most associated TCRs and HLA-C alleles the fewest. Several of the top co-occurrence clusters appeared to be linked to parvovirus B19, influenza, CMV and Epstein-Barr virus, according to a later analysis. Correlated functional status among segregating V segments might reflect linkage disequilibrium, but an unknown experimental factor could not be ruled out. Roughly uniform sequencing depth across donors was assumed in presence/absence analyses, although this assumption may not hold.

Library preparation employed the immunoSEQ multiplex PCR assay. The multiplex PCR relied on a mix of 60 forward primers for TCR Vbeta segments and 13 reverse primers for TCR Jbeta segments. The CDR3 region of rearranged TCR beta genes was amplified from genomic DNA with a multiplex PCR assay. The amplified TCR beta libraries were sequenced on the Illumina HiSeq System as 87-base-pair reads. On the authors' methods: Across the 500 to 700 repertoires, a later analysis counted 60 million to 90 million unique TCR beta chains, 9 million to 14 million of which were shared by at least two donors. To remove PCR and sequencing errors, raw reads were error-corrected and collapsed into unique sequences using a nearest-neighbor algorithm that merged closely related sequences. CDR3 sequences were aligned to IMGT reference sequences to assign V, D and J gene segments. For a sequence to be retained, a match of at least six nucleotides to both a V gene segment and a J gene segment was required. A rearrangement counted as productive if the CDR3 had no stop codons and remained in frame with V and J, and every other rearrangement counted as non-productive. Following IMGT convention, CDR3 was defined as the stretch from the second conserved V-encoded cysteine up to the conserved J-encoded phenylalanine. In an earlier analysis of approximately 590 of the donors, sequences lacking an unambiguous match to a single V gene segment were excluded. An earlier analysis of 500 to 600 of the donors classified V segments as functional when productive rearrangements were above 56.7% and as segregating when the standard deviation between donors was above 5%. A statistical classification framework was built to diagnose cytomegalovirus status from the catalog of TCR beta chain sequences. V and J gene assignment, in a later analysis, came from comparing TCR nucleotide sequences with IMGT/GENE-DB human TR gene sequences. The TCRdist pipeline was used in a later analysis to assign CDR3 sequences and most-parsimonious VDJ recombination scenarios. In a later analysis, each TCR beta chain was defined by its CDR3 amino acid sequence together with its V-gene family, and reads without a unique V-gene family were excluded. In a later analysis, around 650 highly shared, low-generation-probability nucleotide sequences were removed to address suspected cross-contamination and a sequencing artifact. In a later analysis, a clonal expansion index for each public chain was calculated from normalized within-repertoire ranks of inferred template counts. In a later analysis, generation probabilities were computed using a VDJ recombination model fitted to out-of-frame rearrangements, and the results were checked against IGoR. Hypergeometric tests were used in a later analysis to score TCR-TCR, TCR-HLA and TCR-CMV co-occurrence, with a repertoire-size bias correction applied to the TCR pairs. False discovery rates were estimated in a later analysis by permuting HLA or CMV assignments 20 times. In a later analysis, co-occurring TCRs were grouped with DBSCAN, and TCRdist sequence similarity was added when clustering was performed within HLA-allele-positive subsets. For co-occurrence clustering, repertoires with fewer than 30,000 or more than 120,000 public chains were excluded, along with roughly 5 repertoires with anomalous nucleotide sharing. The table comes from immuneACCESS by way of TCRdb, which keeps in-frame sequences with V and J called. Part of the clones is missing from these tables; in studies checked, under half for an unresolved V gene and the rest for unknown reasons. For V, J and clone size, that table is used; D and trimming come from the DNA. The sample profile shows roughly 200,000 clones; roughly 75% of them were found once. In total, the top ten clones hold around 5.7% of the sample.

The sequence joins TRBV19 to TRBJ2-3; the D gene assignment is ambiguous. This sequence was found in a man aged 35-49 years in good health and CMV-seronegative. Sample: PBMCs. The nucleotide sequence reads as follows: TGTGCCAGTAGTACCTCTCCTAGCACAGATACGCAGTATTTT. The encoded protein is CASSTSPSTDTQYF.